This TCR beta chain was recovered during a study of T cell responses to AZD1222 COVID-19 vaccine. Study-wide findings and caveats: Baseline serology detected seropositivity in only a handful of AZD1222 recipients.

On this clone itself: Its antigen is unidentified.

CDR1 LGHDT and CDR2 YNNKEL come from the germline V gene (reference sequence). The CDR3 consists of 13 residues. V was pared by 0 bases and J by 11 bases, with 8 bases between. This table comes from immunoSEQ multiplex PCR, and its TCRdb copy is limited to in-frame clones, with some not included. The sample consists of about 150,000 clones, about 90% of them appearing once. This TCR came from an adult who received the AZD1222 COVID-19 vaccine. The specimen was peripheral blood, collected 28 days after the second AZD1222 dose. The chain couples TRBV3-1 (or the pseudogene TRBV3-2) to TRBJ1-6; the D gene is possibly TRBD1 (6 bases). CDR3 DNA: TGTGCCAGCAGCCAAGAGTGGGGGCCACCCCTCCACTTT. Its translation is CASSQEWGPPLHF.